Presented here are 20 T cell receptor beta chains from one specimen sequenced in a study of T cell responses to AZD1222 COVID-19 vaccine. Produced via immunoSEQ multiplex PCR; TCRdb's table is partial and in-frame only. Of around 100,000 clones detected, 85% to 90% appear once; the ten largest clones hold about a sixth. This specimen consisted of peripheral blood, obtained on day 0 of AZD1222 vaccination. Every receptor here comes from an adult in good health.

V is TRBV18 and J is TRBJ1-1; 9 bases match TRBD1. Germline values: CDR1 KGHSH, CDR2 LQKENI. CDR3 length: 14 amino acids. Trimming cost V 4 bases and J 10 bases; bases outside gene matches: 10. CDR3 DNA: TGTGCCAGCTCACAAAGACAGGGGGAGGAAGGAGCTTTCTTT. It encodes CASSQRQGEEGAFF.

The J gene is TRBJ1-6, the V gene TRBV27; no clear D gene. Per the germline V gene, CDR1 is MNHEY and CDR2 is SMNVEV (reference sequence). The CDR3 has 19 amino acids. The V end was cut by 2 bases, the J end by 0 bases, with 17 bases between. DNA for the CDR3: TGTGCCAGCAGTTTACGAGGGTACCCCACGAGCTCCTATAATTCACCCCTCCACTTT. Protein sequence: CASSLRGYPTSSYNSPLHF.

The chain couples TRBV5-4 to TRBJ2-1; 14 bases agree with TRBD2. V dropped 4 bases and J dropped 3; count of bases not matched to a gene: 6. This CDR3 has 17 amino acids. CDR1 is SGHNT and CDR2 is YYREEE in the germline V gene (reference sequence). In DNA, the CDR3 is TGTGCCAGCAGCGCTGGGACTAGCGGGGGTATCTACAATGAGCAGTTCTTC. This sequence encodes CASSAGTSGGIYNEQFF.

This clone was recorded once. DNA of the CDR3: TGTGCCAGCAGTGAAGGACAGTCACGAAACACCATATATTTT. Residues: CASSEGQSRNTIYF. This chain connects TRBV6-1 to TRBJ1-3; a weak D match, TRBD1 (5 bases). V shed 1 base and J shed 5 bases, with 9 bases lying between them. Germline V gene sequence: CDR1 MNHNS, CDR2 SASEGT. This CDR3 has 14 amino acids.

This chain links TRBV19 with TRBJ1-1; D call uncertain. This CDR3 is built from 16 residues. Per germline, CDR1 LNHDA and CDR2 SQIVND (reference sequence). Trimming took 10 bases from V and 0 from J, leaving 21 bases between them. CDR3 sequence reads: CATVETATALNTEAFF. The DNA for the CDR3 is TGTGCCACCGTGGAGACGGCAACTGCTTTGAACACTGAAGCTTTCTTT.

The J gene is TRBJ2-7, the V gene TRBV19, with D hard to call. The CDR3 runs 14 residues. CDR1 and CDR2 (germline): LNHDA, SQIVND (reference sequence). Trimming took off 3 bases at V and 4 bases at J, with 13 bases between the two ends. The CDR3 here is CASSMFSGEYEQYF. Written as DNA, the CDR3 is TGTGCCAGTAGTATGTTTAGTGGCGAATACGAGCAGTACTTC. Full variable domain (rest looked up from reference TRBV19 and TRBJ2-7): DGGITQSPKYLFRKEGQNVTLSCEQNLNHDAMYWYRQDPGQGLRLIYYSQIVNDFQKGDIAEGYSVSREKKESFPLTVTSAQKNPTAFYLCASSMFSGEYEQYFGPGTRLTVT.

The chain employs TRBV10-3 and TRBJ2-7; D is unclear. The length of the CDR3 is 13 residues. The V gene lost 2 bases and the J gene lost 1 base, with 6 bases spanning the gap. CDR1 is ENHRY, CDR2 SYGVKD, per germline. CDR3 amino acids: CAISEAASYEQYF. The CDR3 region has the DNA TGTGCCATCAGTGAGGCAGCATCCTACGAGCAGTACTTC.

The J gene is TRBJ2-3, the V gene TRBV10-1; unclear D gene. The V and J ends lost 0 bases and 2 bases respectively, with 0 bases between them. The CDR3 runs to 12 residues. Germline lookup yields CDR1 WNHNN and CDR2 SYGVQD (reference sequence). Written as DNA, the CDR3 is TGCGCCAGCAGTGAGTCCACAGATACGCAGTATTTT. Translation: CASSESTDTQYF.

In its sample, this clone was seen once. The chain links TRBV7-9 to TRBJ1-2; D is undetermined. Germline V gives CDR1 SEHNR, CDR2 FQNEAQ (reference sequence). The CDR3 length is 14 residues. V was clipped by 1 base and J by 5 bases, with 11 bases between them. CDR3 region: CASSLGLRAYGYTF. The CDR3 DNA reads as TGTGCCAGCAGCTTAGGTTTACGGGCATATGGCTACACCTTC.

The CDR3 reads CAWSYGTGAEKLFF. DNA for the CDR3: TGTGCCTGGAGTTACGGGACAGGGGCAGAAAAACTGTTTTTT. The V gene is TRBV30, the J gene TRBJ1-4, with 10 bases identical to TRBD1. The CDR3 runs 14 residues. Germline loops: CDR1 GTSNPN, CDR2 SVGIG (reference sequence). Losses at the gene ends were 2 bases for V and 8 bases for J; bases not matched to a gene: 5.

This chain uses TRBV28 with TRBJ2-2; 12 bases align to TRBD1. The CDR3 totals 15 residues. V dropped 6 bases and J dropped 4; count of bases not matched to a gene: 3. From germline, CDR1 is MDHEN and CDR2 SYDVKM. The CDR3 region has the DNA TGTGCCAGCAGGGGACAGGGGGCGGGCACCGGGGAGCTGTTTTTT. Its translation is CASRGQGAGTGELFF. Full variable domain (remainder filled in from reference TRBV28 and TRBJ2-2): DVKVTQSSRYLVKRTGEKVFLECVQDMDHENMFWYRQDPGLGLRLIYFSYDVKMKEKGDIPEGYSVSREKKERFSLILESASTNQTSMYLCASRGQGAGTGELFFGEGSRLTVL.

The chain employs TRBV11-2 and TRBJ1-2; D remains ambiguous. V was pared by 4 bases and J by 7 bases, with 13 bases between. Germline CDR1 and CDR2: SGHAT and FQNNGV. The CDR3 loop spans 13 amino acids. The chain's CDR3 is CASSSLRLGGYTF. CDR3 coding DNA: TGTGCCAGCAGCTCCTTAAGGTTGGGTGGCTACACCTTC. Looking up the rest from reference TRBV11-2 and TRBJ1-2 gives the full variable domain: EAGVAQSPRYKIIEKRQSVAFWCNPISGHATLYWYQQILGQGPKLLIQFQNNGVVDDSQLPKDRFSAERLKGVDSTLKIQPAKLEDSAVYLCASSSLRLGGYTFGSGTRLTVV.

V is TRBV5-1 and J is TRBJ2-1, with 15 bases lining up with TRBD2. Germline V gene lookup returns CDR1 SGHRS and CDR2 YFSETQ. V trimming: 4 bases; J trimming: 13 bases; junction bases outside the gene matches: 9. This CDR3 has 15 amino acids. The CDR3 spells CASSPGLAGGAIQFF. The CDR3 DNA follows: TGCGCCAGCAGCCCGGGACTAGCGGGAGGAGCAATCCAGTTCTTC.

The genes are TRBV6-5 and TRBJ1-5; weak D call: TRBD1 (5 bases). Between the trimmed V and J ends, which lost 7 bases and 6 bases, there was a span of 13 bases. Germline V lookup: CDR1 MNHEY, CDR2 SVGAGI. The CDR3 has 13 residues. CDR3 nucleotides: TGTGCCAGCACTGCCAGGGCGATTCAGCCCCAGCATTTT. Protein sequence: CASTARAIQPQHF.

J is TRBJ2-3 and V is TRBV2; D is ambiguous. Deletions cut 10 bases from V and 3 bases from J, with 14 bases between. Germline lookup yields CDR1 SNHLY and CDR2 FYNNEI. This CDR3 has 13 amino acids. CDR3 DNA sequence: TGTGCCAACCAACTCAGATTAACAGATACGCAGTATTTT. The encoded protein is CANQLRLTDTQYF.

The chain uses TRBV30 and TRBJ2-2; D unresolved. V was clipped by 0 bases and J by 7 bases, with 6 bases between them. The germline gives CDR1 GTSNPN, CDR2 SVGIG (reference sequence). The CDR3 length is 12 residues. The CDR3 protein is CAWSVDGGELFF. DNA of the CDR3: TGTGCCTGGAGTGTAGATGGCGGGGAGCTGTTTTTT. The whole variable domain, remainder taken from reference TRBV30 and TRBJ2-2, is SQTIHQWPATLVQPVGSPLSLECTVEGTSNPNLYWYRQAAGRGLQLLFYSVGIGQISSEVPQNLSASRPQDRQFILSSKKLLLSDSGFYLCAWSVDGGELFFGEGSRLTVL.

The chain recombines TRBV30 with TRBJ1-4; 7 nucleotides match TRBD1. The CDR3 spans 15 residues. Germline V gene sequence: CDR1 GTSNPN, CDR2 SVGIG (reference sequence). V dropped 3 bases and J dropped 5; count of bases not matched to a gene: 9. DNA of the CDR3: TGTGCCTGGAGCCAAGCGGACAGGTGGAATGAAAAACTGTTTTTT. Protein product: CAWSQADRWNEKLFF. Together with reference TRBV30 and TRBJ1-4, the CDR3 gives the full variable domain: SQTIHQWPATLVQPVGSPLSLECTVEGTSNPNLYWYRQAAGRGLQLLFYSVGIGQISSEVPQNLSASRPQDRQFILSSKKLLLSDSGFYLCAWSQADRWNEKLFFGSGTQLSVL.

V and J are TRBV11-2 and TRBJ2-7; no definite D call. Trimming stripped 0 bases from V and 3 bases from J, with 6 bases between. CDR1 is SGHAT and CDR2 is FQNNGV in the germline V gene. This CDR3 is 13 amino acids long. CDR3 residues: CASSLELGYEQYF. Here the CDR3 DNA reads TGTGCCAGCAGCTTAGAACTGGGCTACGAGCAGTACTTC.

The CDR3: CASSYRDRGLGDTQYF. The CDR3 DNA follows: TGCGCCAGCAGCTACCGGGACAGGGGGCTGGGAGATACGCAGTATTTT. V gene TRBV5-1 combines with J gene TRBJ2-3; TRBD1 matches at 12 bases. The CDR3 length is 16 residues. Looked up from germline, CDR1 is SGHRS and CDR2 is YFSETQ. The V and J ends lost 3 bases and 5 bases, in that order; junction bases with no gene match: 7.

The chain combines TRBV27 with TRBJ2-7, with D possibly TRBD1 on 5 matching bases. Germline V gene data show CDR1 as MNHEY and CDR2 as SMNVEV (reference sequence). CDR3 length: 15 residues. Trimming took 5 bases from V and 2 from J, leaving 16 bases between them. The CDR3 DNA reads TGTGCCAGCAGTCCTTCCAGGGTTTCCCCCTACGAGCAGTACTTC. This translates into CASSPSRVSPYEQYF.